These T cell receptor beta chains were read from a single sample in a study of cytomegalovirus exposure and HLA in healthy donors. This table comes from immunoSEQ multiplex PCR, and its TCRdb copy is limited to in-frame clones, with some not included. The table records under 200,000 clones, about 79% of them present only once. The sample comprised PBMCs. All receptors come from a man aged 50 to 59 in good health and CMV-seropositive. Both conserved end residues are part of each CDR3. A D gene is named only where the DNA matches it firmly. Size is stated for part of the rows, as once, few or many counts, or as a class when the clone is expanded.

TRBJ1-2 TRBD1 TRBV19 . CASSLAPGTGPLGYTF TGTGCCAGTAGTCTAGCTCCCGGGACAGGTCCGCTAGGCTACACCTTC
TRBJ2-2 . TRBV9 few CASSLRDRSPVGTNTGELFF TGTGCCAGCAGCCTAAGAGACAGGTCACCCGTCGGAACGAACACCGGGGAGCTGTTTTTT
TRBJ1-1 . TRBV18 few CASSDDGVGTEAFF TGTGCCAGCTCGGACGACGGGGTGGGCACTGAAGCTTTCTTT
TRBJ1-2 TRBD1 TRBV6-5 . CASSPGGLYGYTF TGTGCCAGCAGTCCAGGGGGCCTTTATGGCTACACCTTC
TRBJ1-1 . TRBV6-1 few CASSQVGNTEAFF TGTGCCAGCAGCCAAGTCGGGAACACTGAAGCTTTCTTT
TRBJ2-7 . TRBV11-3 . CASSLDGSEQYF TGTGCCAGCAGCTTAGATGGGAGCGAGCAGTACTTC
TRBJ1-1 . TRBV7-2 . CASSLEQITEAFF TGTGCCAGCAGCTTAGAACAGATCACTGAAGCTTTCTTT
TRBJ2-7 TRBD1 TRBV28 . CASSSKLGTVPYEQYF TGTGCCAGCAGTTCAAAACTAGGGACAGTTCCCTACGAGCAGTACTTC
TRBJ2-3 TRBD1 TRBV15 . CATSGQAPSFTDTQYF TGTGCCACCAGCGGACAGGCCCCCTCGTTCACAGATACGCAGTATTTT
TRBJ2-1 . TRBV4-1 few CASSQVGDYNEQFF TGCGCCAGCAGCCAAGTTGGAGACTACAATGAGCAGTTCTTC
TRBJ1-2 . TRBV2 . CASIQPRTVNYGYTF TGTGCCAGCATTCAGCCAAGGACAGTTAACTATGGCTACACCTTC
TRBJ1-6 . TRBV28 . CASSLPLNSPLHF TGTGCCAGCAGTTTACCCCTTAATTCACCCCTCCACTTT
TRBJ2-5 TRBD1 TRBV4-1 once CASSQGSGQIQETQYF TGCGCCAGCAGCCAAGGGTCGGGACAGATCCAAGAGACCCAGTACTTC
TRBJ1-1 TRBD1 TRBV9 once CAGSVGQGVGSEAFF TGTGCCGGCAGCGTAGGGCAGGGGGTTGGATCTGAAGCTTTCTTT
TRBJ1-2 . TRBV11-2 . CASSLGAVNYGYTF TGTGCCAGCAGCTTAGGCGCGGTGAACTATGGCTACACCTTC
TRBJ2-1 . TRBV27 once CASSNGGAMNEQFF TGTGCCAGCAGTAATGGGGGGGCAATGAATGAGCAGTTCTTC
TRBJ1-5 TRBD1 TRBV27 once CASATGYQPQHF TGTGCCAGTGCGACAGGGTATCAGCCCCAGCATTTT
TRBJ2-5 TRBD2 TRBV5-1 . CASTVSGGYQETQYF TGCGCCAGCACCGTAAGCGGGGGGTACCAAGAGACCCAGTACTTC
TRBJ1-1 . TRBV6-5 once CASKGRAAEAFF TGTGCCAGCAAAGGGAGGGCCGCTGAAGCTTTCTTT
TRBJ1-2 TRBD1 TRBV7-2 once CASSYRGGPYGYTF TGTGCCAGCAGCTACCGAGGGGGCCCCTATGGCTACACCTTC
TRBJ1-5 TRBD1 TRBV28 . CASRSGQGGLNSNQPQHF TGTGCCAGCAGATCCGGACAGGGGGGATTGAATAGCAATCAGCCCCAGCATTTT
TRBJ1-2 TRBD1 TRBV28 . CASSTIQGANNGYTF TGTGCCAGCAGTACGATACAGGGGGCGAATAATGGCTACACCTTC
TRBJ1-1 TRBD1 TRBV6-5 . CASSQPGTGGIEAFF TGTGCCAGCAGCCAACCCGGGACAGGGGGGATTGAAGCTTTCTTT
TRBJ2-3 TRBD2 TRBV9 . CASSPTSGGPRPPTDTQYF TGTGCCAGCAGCCCTACTAGCGGGGGGCCACGACCACCCACAGATACGCAGTATTTT
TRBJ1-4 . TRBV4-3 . CASSQDRTGNEKLFF TGCGCCAGCAGCCAAGATAGGACGGGGAATGAAAAACTGTTTTTT
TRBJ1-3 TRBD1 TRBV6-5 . CASSYGTGALNTIYF TGTGCCAGCAGTTACGGGACAGGGGCACTAAACACCATATATTTT
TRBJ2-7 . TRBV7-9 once CASSLGGVYEQYF TGTGCCAGCAGCTTAGGCGGGGTCTACGAGCAGTACTTC